This T cell receptor (beta chain) emerged from a study of T cell repertoires in cytomegalovirus infection. About the research overall: HLA-B-restricted CMV epitopes that are well studied, plus recently identified HLA-C-restricted ones, were used by the study. Matching HLA type, along with CMV infection, was indicated by public TCR beta signatures.

Germline V CDR1 and CDR2: MNHEY, SVGAGI. Trimming removed 2 bases from V and 0 bases from J; junction bases left unmatched: 2. The CDR3 sequence is 16 residues long. Study-level points and caveats: CMV-specific TCR beta clonotypes restricted by HLA-C dominated the ex vivo response. Cumulative public TCR beta family frequency identified CMV carriers with the relevant HLA.

In TCRdb, the reads were re-called with MiXCR into one record per CDR3 protein. The sample yields more than 250,000 distinct CDR3 sequences, approximately 25% seen once. Worth noting for this clonotype: Its antigen is not identified.

V gene TRBV6-5 combines with J gene TRBJ2-1, with 9 bases lining up with TRBD2. The sequence was collected from a human donor in good health (CMV status not recorded). Some clones in this sample may be carry-over from other donors' samples. The specimen was cultured PBMCs, collected from culture after CMV antigen stimulation. This CDR3 reads CASSYRSGSSYNEQFF. The CDR3 DNA follows: TGTGCCAGCAGTTACCGTAGCGGGAGCTCCTACAATGAGCAGTTCTTC.